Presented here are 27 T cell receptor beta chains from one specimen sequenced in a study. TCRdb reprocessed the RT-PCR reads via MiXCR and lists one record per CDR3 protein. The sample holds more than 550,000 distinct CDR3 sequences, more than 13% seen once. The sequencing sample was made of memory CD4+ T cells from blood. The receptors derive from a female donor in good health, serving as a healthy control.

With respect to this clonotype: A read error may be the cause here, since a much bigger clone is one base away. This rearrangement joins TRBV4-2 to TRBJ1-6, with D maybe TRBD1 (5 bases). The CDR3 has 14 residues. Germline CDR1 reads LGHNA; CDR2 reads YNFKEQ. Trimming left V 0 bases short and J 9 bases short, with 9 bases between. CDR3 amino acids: CASSQETGGSPLHF. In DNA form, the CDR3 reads TGTGCCAGCAGCCAAGAAACGGGGGGTTCACCCCTCCACTTT.

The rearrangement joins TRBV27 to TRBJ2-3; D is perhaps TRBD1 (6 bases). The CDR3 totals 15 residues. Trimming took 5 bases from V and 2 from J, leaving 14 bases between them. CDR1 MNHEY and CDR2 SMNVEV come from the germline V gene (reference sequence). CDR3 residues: CASSREGDPTDTQYF. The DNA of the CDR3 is TGTGCCAGCAGTCGCGAGGGGGACCCCACAGATACGCAGTATTTT.

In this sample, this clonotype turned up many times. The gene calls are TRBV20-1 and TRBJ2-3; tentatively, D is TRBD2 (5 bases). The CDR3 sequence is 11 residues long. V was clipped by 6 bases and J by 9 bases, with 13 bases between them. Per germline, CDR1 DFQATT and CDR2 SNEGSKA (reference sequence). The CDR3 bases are TGCAGTGCCGTTGGACTGGGGACGCAGTATTTT. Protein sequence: CSAVGLGTQYF.

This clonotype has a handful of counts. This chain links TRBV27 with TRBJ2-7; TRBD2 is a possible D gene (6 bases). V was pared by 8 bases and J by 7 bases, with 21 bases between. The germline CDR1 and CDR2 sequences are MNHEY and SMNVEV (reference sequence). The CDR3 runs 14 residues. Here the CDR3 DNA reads TGTGCCAGCGCAACGGGGGACTCCCGGCGGGAGCAGTACTTC. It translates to CASATGDSRREQYF.

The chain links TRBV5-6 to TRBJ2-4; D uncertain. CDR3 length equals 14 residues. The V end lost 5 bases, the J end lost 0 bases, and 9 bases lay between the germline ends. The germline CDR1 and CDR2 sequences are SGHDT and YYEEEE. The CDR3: CASRATLAKNIQYF. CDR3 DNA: TGTGCCAGCAGGGCTACCCTAGCCAAAAACATTCAGTACTTC.

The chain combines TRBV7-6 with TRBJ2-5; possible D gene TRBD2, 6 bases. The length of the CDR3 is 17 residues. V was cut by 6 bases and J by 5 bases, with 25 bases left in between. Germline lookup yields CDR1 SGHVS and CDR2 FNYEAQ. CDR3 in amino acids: CASSYGASAARRETQYF. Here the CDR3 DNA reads TGTGCCAGCAGTTATGGGGCTAGCGCGGCCCGGCGGGAGACCCAGTACTTC.

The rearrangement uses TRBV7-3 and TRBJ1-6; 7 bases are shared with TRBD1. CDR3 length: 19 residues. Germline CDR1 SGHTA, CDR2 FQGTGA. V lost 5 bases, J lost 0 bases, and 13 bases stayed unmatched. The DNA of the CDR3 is TGTGCCAGCAGCCCCGTGAACAGGGGAATGGGCTCCTATAATTCACCCCTCCACTTT. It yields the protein CASSPVNRGMGSYNSPLHF.

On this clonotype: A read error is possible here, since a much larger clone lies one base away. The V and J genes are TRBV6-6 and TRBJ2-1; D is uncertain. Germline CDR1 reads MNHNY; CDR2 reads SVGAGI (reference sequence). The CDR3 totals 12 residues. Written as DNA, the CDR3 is TGTGTCAGCAGTTACTCGGGTGTTGAGCAGTTCTTC. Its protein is CVSSYSGVEQFF.

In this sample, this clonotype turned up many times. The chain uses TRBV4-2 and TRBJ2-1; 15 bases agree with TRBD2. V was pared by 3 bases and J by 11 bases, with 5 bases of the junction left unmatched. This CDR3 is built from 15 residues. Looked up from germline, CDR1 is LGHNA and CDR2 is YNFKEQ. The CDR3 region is CASSHGLAGGAKQFF. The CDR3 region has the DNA TGTGCCAGCAGCCACGGACTAGCGGGAGGGGCGAAGCAGTTCTTC.

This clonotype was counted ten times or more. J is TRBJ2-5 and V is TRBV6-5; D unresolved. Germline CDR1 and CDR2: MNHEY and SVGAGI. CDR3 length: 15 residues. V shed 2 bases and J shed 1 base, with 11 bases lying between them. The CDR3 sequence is CASSYLYQAQETQYF. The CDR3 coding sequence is TGTGCCAGCAGTTACCTTTATCAGGCCCAAGAGACCCAGTACTTC.

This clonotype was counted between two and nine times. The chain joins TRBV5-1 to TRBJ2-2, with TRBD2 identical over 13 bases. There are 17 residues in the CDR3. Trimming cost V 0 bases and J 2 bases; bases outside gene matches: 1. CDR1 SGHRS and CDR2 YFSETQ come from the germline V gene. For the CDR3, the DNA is TGCGCCAGCAGCTTGGGGACTAGCGGGAGTAACACCGGGGAGCTGTTTTTT. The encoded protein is CASSLGTSGSNTGELFF.

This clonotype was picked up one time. The CDR3 spells CASSQSLGQGSYEQYF. The CDR3 region has the DNA TGTGCCAGCAGCCAAAGTCTGGGACAGGGATCCTACGAGCAGTACTTC. The rearrangement joins TRBV14 to TRBJ2-7; 9 bases fit TRBD1. Germline assignment: CDR1 SGHDN and CDR2 FVKESK. The CDR3 spans 16 residues. J lost 1 base, V lost 2 bases, and 6 bases had no gene match.

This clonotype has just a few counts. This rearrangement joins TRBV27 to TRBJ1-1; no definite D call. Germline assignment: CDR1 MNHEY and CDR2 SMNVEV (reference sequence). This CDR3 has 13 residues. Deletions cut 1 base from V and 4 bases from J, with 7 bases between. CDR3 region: CASSLYFGTEAFF. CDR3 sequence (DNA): TGTGCCAGCAGTTTATATTTTGGCACTGAAGCTTTCTTT.

In DNA form, the CDR3 reads TGCGCCAGCAGCTTGGGTTCGGGGGCCGCCACCGGGGAGCTGTTTTTT. Its translation: CASSLGSGAATGELFF. The chain uses TRBV5-1 and TRBJ2-2; tentatively, D is TRBD1 or TRBD2 (6 bases each). Germline CDR1 SGHRS, CDR2 YFSETQ. The CDR3 length is 16 residues. The ends were cut back, 0 bases at V and 4 bases at J, with 13 bases in the middle.

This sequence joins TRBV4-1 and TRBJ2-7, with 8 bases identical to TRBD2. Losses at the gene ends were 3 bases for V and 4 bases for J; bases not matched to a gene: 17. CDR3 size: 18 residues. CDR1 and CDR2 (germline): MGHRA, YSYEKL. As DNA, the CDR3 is TGCGCCAGCAGCCACGGACTAGCCCCCGCAGAGAAATTTTACGAGCAGTACTTC. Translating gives CASSHGLAPAEKFYEQYF.

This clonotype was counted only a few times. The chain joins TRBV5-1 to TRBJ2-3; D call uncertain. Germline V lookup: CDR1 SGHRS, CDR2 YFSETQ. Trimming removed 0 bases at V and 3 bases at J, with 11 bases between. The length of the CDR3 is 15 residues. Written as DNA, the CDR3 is TGCGCCAGCAGCTTGGGGGGTTTTGGTACAGATACGCAGTATTTT. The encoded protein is CASSLGGFGTDTQYF. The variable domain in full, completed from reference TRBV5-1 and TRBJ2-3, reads KAGVTQTPRYLIKTRGQQVTLSCSPISGHRSVSWYQQTPGQGLQFLFEYFSETQRNKGNFPGRFSGRQFSNSRSEMNVSTLELGDSALYLCASSLGGFGTDTQYFGPGTRLTVL.

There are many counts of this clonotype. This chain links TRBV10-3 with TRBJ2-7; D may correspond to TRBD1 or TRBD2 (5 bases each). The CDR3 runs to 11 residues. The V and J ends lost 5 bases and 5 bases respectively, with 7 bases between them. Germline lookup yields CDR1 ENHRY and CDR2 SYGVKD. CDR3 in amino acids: CAISPGHEQYF. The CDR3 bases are TGTGCCATCAGTCCGGGGCACGAGCAGTACTTC.

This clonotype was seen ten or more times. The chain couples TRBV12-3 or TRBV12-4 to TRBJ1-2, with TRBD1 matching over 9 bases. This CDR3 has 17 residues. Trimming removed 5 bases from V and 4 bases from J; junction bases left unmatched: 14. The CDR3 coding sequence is TGTGCCAGCAGTCCCAACCCCGGGACAGGGACCCTCTATGGCTACACCTTC. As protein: CASSPNPGTGTLYGYTF.

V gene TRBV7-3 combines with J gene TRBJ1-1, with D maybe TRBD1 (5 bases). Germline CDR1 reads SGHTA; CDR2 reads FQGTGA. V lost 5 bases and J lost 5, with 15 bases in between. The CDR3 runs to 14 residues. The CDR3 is CASSPDSPSTEAFF. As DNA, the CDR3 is TGTGCCAGCAGCCCCGACAGCCCTTCGACTGAAGCTTTCTTT.

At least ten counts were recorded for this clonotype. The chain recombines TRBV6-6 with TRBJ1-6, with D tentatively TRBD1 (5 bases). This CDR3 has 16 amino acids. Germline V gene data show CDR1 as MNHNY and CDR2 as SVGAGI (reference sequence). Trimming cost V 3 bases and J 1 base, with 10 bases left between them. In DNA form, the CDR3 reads TGTGCCAGCAGTTATACTCAGGGATCCTATAATTCACCCCTCCACTTT. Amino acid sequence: CASSYTQGSYNSPLHF.

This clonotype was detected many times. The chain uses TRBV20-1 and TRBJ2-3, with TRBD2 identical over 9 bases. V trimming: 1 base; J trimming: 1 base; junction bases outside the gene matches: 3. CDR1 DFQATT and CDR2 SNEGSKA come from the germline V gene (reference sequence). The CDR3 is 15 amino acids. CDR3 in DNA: TGCAGTGCTAGAGTCCGGACTAGCGGCACAGATACGCAGTATTTT. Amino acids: CSARVRTSGTDTQYF.

CDR3 sequence (DNA): TGTGCCTGGAGTAAGGTTAGCGGTAACAATGAGCAGTTCTTC. This codes for CAWSKVSGNNEQFF. The gene calls are TRBV30 and TRBJ2-1; D is perhaps TRBD2 (6 bases). Trimming pared 2 bases from V and 5 bases from J, leaving 13 bases between. This CDR3 is built from 14 residues. The germline V gene has CDR1 GTSNPN and CDR2 SVGIG (reference sequence).

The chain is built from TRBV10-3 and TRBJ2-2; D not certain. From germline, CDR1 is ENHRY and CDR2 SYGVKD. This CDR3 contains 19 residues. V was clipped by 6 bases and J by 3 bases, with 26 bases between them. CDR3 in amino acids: CAISALRSRASLDTGELFF. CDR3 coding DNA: TGTGCCATCAGCGCGCTCCGGTCCCGAGCGAGTCTGGACACCGGGGAGCTGTTTTTT.

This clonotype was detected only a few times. The CDR3: CSAPGGAETQYF. The CDR3 DNA sequence: TGCAGTGCCCCCGGTGGAGCGGAGACCCAGTACTTC. The J gene is TRBJ2-5, the V gene TRBV20-1; D is uncertain. The CDR3 has 12 amino acids. Trimming removed 6 bases from V and 5 bases from J, with 13 bases in between. The germline V gene encodes CDR1 DFQATT and CDR2 SNEGSKA (reference sequence).

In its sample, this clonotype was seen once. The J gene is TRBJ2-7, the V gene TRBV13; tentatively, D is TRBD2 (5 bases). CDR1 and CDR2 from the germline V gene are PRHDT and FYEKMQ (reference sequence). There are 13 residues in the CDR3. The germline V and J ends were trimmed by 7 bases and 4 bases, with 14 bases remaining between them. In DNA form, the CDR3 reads TGTGCCAGCACCCGACTAACGGGGTACGAGCAGTACTTC. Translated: CASTRLTGYEQYF.

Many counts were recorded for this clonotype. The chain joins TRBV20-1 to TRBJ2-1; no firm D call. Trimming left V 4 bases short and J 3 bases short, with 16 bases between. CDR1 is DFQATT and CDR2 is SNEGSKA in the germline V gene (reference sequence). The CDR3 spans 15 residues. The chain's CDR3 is CSATAIGSFYNEQFF. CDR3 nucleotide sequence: TGCAGTGCTACCGCTATCGGGTCTTTCTACAATGAGCAGTTCTTC.

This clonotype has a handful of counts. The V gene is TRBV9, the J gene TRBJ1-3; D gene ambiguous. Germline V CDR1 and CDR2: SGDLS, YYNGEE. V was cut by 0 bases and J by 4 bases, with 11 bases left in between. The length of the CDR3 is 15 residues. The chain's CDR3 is CASSVDLSRGNTIYF. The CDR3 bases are TGTGCCAGCAGCGTAGATTTATCGCGGGGAAACACCATATATTTT.